In its sample, the clone carrying this T cell receptor (beta chain) was seen many times. This entry is derived from a study of regulatory T cells in long-lasting Graves disease. Time point specified: newly diagnosed GD, antithyroid drugs for less than 3 months. PBMCs provided the RNA from which the TCR library was made. CDR1 is LGHDT, CDR2 YNNKEL, per germline (reference sequence). The V segment lost 0 bases and the J segment 5 bases; nucleotides outside the gene matches: 4. The CDR3 has 15 amino acids. Libraries of TCR beta came from iRepertoire HTBI primers plus Arm-PCR of CDR3 regions. TCRdb independently ran MiXCR on the multiplex PCR reads; one entry per CDR3 protein. The sample has roughly 510,000 distinct CDR3 sequences; about 15% are singletons. These data are also associated with another study on T cells in Graves' hyperthyroidism and ophthalmopathy. In that study: Lactation, pregnancy, other autoimmune disease or uncontrolled infection excluded patients. Researchers ran a first-round RT-PCR on the TCR CDR3 using the HTBI primer set.

V is TRBV3-1 and J is TRBJ1-1; TRBD1 agrees at 9 bases. The specimen was peripheral blood mononuclear cells (PBMCs), collected at new diagnosis, from a patient treated with antithyroid drugs. The receptor was isolated from a man aged 18 to 30 with Graves disease. The CDR3 region has the DNA TGTGCCAGCAGCCAAGACTGGACAGGGGAGACTGAAGCTTTCTTT. It codes for CASSQDWTGETEAFF.